Detailed here is one T cell receptor beta chain. Its target is unknown. TCRdb reprocessed the RACE reads via MiXCR and lists one record per CDR3 protein. Of about 120,000 distinct CDR3 sequences in the sample, 13% were seen once. This sample stems from a study of human T cells and chemical hapten exposure. Overall study: On about 2 cm by about 2 cm of upper inner arm skin, sensitization was performed with 2% DPC. Across the whole study, which lasted about 23 weeks, patients were given diphenylcyclopropenone on the scalp once a week.

Time point: pre-sensitization, week 0. Treatment here: therapeutic diphenylcyclopropenone sensitization with weekly scalp DPC. Notes on the study in general: Patch test score was positively correlated with the counts of TCRs that had expanded at PT1.

Germline CDR1 is LNHDA and CDR2 is SQIVND (reference sequence). This CDR3 is built from 16 residues. Trimming removed 5 bases at V and 2 bases at J, with 19 bases between. The sequence derives from a woman aged 18-29 years with alopecia areata. Some clones in this sample may be carry-over from other donors' samples. V and J are TRBV19 and TRBJ2-7; tentative D call: TRBD1 (6 bases). This specimen was whole blood, taken in connection with sensitization to the hapten diphenylcyclopropenone (DPC). CDR3 sequence: CASSPLLGANTYEQYF. The CDR3 region has the DNA TGTGCCAGTAGTCCTTTACTGGGGGCCAATACCTACGAGCAGTACTTC.